This record covers a single TCR beta chain. Antigen specificity is unknown. The sample originates from a study of cytomegalovirus exposure and HLA in healthy donors. PCR used 60 Vbeta primers and 13 Jbeta primers. Using immunoSEQ multiplex PCR, the repertoire was profiled, and TCRdb retains in-frame clones only, with some absent. The repertoire holds some 110,000 clones, with approximately 72% as singletons. Study outcomes and limitations: Common viral pathogens (according to a later analysis) appeared linked to several of the most significant clusters.

This CDR3 comprises 15 residues. V lost 2 bases and J lost 4, with 12 bases in between. CDR1 MNHNS and CDR2 SASEGT come from the germline V gene. Sequencing used PBMCs. The sequence was collected from a man aged 18 to 29 in good health and CMV-seronegative. V gene TRBV6-1 combines with J gene TRBJ1-3, with a tentative D call TRBD1 (5 bases). The CDR3 reads CASSEQLGRGNTIYF. Here the CDR3 DNA reads TGTGCCAGCAGTGAACAGTTGGGGCGGGGAAACACCATATATTTT.